The rows below give T cell receptor beta chains drawn from one sample of a study of response to subunit inactivated influenza vaccine. TCRdb ran MiXCR on the RT-PCR reads and lists one entry per CDR3 protein. The sample includes around 490,000 distinct CDR3 sequences, less than 10% of them seen just once. The sample in question was PBMCs from blood, obtained around 25 months after vaccination. The receptor source for this set is a man between 50 and 75 years old who received an inactivated influenza vaccine. CDR3s include the opening cysteine and the closing phenylalanine or tryptophan. Fields, in order: J gene, V gene, clone size, D gene, CDR3 protein, CDR3 DNA. D genes are given only for firm matches. Size is omitted from some rows. Given values are once, few, many or a class for expanded clones.

J: TRBJ2-7
V: TRBV14
size: NA
D: NA
CDR3: CASSQDGRHNEQYF
DNA: TGTGCCAGCAGCCAAGATGGGCGTCACAACGAGCAGTACTTC

J: TRBJ1-5
V: TRBV4-1
size: NA
D: NA
CDR3: CASSQGPMEPQHF
DNA: TGCGCCAGCAGCCAAGGTCCTATGGAGCCCCAGCATTTT

J: TRBJ2-1
V: TRBV5-1
size: many
D: TRBD1
CDR3: CASSLGGQGGNEQFF
DNA: TGCGCCAGCAGCTTGGGGGGACAGGGAGGTAATGAGCAGTTCTTC

J: TRBJ2-3
V: TRBV6-1
size: few
D: TRBD2
CDR3: CASSRRTSGLSTDTQYF
DNA: TGTGCCAGCAGTCGAAGGACTAGCGGGCTAAGCACAGATACGCAGTATTTT

J: TRBJ2-2
V: TRBV3-1
size: NA
D: NA
CDR3: CASSQGGGANTGELFF
DNA: TGTGCCAGCAGCCAAGGAGGGGGGGCGAACACCGGGGAGCTGTTTTTT

J: TRBJ2-4
V: TRBV5-1
size: many
D: NA
CDR3: CASSLVGGADIQYF
DNA: TGCGCCAGCAGCTTGGTGGGGGGTGCGGACATTCAGTACTTC

J: TRBJ2-3
V: TRBV3-1
size: many
D: TRBD2
CDR3: CASSQNRGREGRVRSNTQYF
DNA: TGTGCCAGCAGCCAAAATAGGGGACGGGAGGGCCGGGTTCGGTCGAATACGCAGTATTTT

J: TRBJ2-5
V: TRBV20-1
size: NA
D: NA
CDR3: CSARDLSAETQYF
DNA: TGCAGTGCTAGAGATCTTTCAGCAGAGACCCAGTACTTC

J: TRBJ2-7
V: TRBV5-5
size: NA
D: NA
CDR3: CASSLIPDGSSYEQYF
DNA: TGTGCCAGCAGCTTAATTCCCGACGGGAGCTCCTACGAGCAGTACTTC

J: TRBJ1-1
V: TRBV18
size: few
D: NA
CDR3: CASSPNEGGEAFF
DNA: TGTGCCAGCTCACCAAATGAGGGAGGTGAAGCTTTCTTT

J: TRBJ2-2
V: TRBV5-4
size: few
D: NA
CDR3: CASTFDRGELFF
DNA: TGTGCCAGCACCTTCGACAGGGGGGAGCTGTTTTTT

J: TRBJ2-2
V: TRBV12-3/TRBV12-4
size: many
D: TRBD1
CDR3: CASRPGTGDTGELFF
DNA: TGTGCCAGCAGGCCCGGGACAGGGGATACCGGGGAGCTGTTTTTT

J: TRBJ2-5
V: TRBV20-1
size: NA
D: TRBD2
CDR3: CSARDLAGGGQETQYF
DNA: TGCAGTGCTAGAGATCTAGCGGGAGGGGGTCAAGAGACCCAGTACTTC

J: TRBJ1-1
V: TRBV7-9
size: many
D: TRBD1
CDR3: CASSLDRTGQYYTEAFF
DNA: TGTGCCAGCAGCTTAGACCGGACAGGCCAGTACTACACTGAAGCTTTCTTT

J: TRBJ2-7
V: TRBV6-1
size: NA
D: NA
CDR3: CASRRIGTSYEQYF
DNA: TGTGCCAGCAGGAGGATCGGGACAAGCTACGAGCAGTACTTC

J: TRBJ2-2
V: TRBV7-8
size: few
D: NA
CDR3: CASSRQESTGELFF
DNA: TGTGCCAGCAGCAGACAGGAATCCACCGGGGAGCTGTTTTTT

J: TRBJ2-1
V: TRBV19
size: few
D: NA
CDR3: CASREPWGNEQFF
DNA: TGTGCCAGTAGGGAGCCGTGGGGGAATGAGCAGTTCTTC

J: TRBJ2-1
V: TRBV12-3/TRBV12-4
size: NA
D: NA
CDR3: CASSFGIRVDEQFF
DNA: TGTGCCAGCAGTTTCGGCATCAGGGTGGATGAGCAGTTCTTC

J: TRBJ2-1
V: TRBV7-9
size: few
D: NA
CDR3: CASSLVVGGQYNEQFF
DNA: TGTGCCAGCAGCTTAGTTGTTGGGGGGCAATACAATGAGCAGTTCTTC

J: TRBJ2-7
V: TRBV4-2
size: few
D: NA
CDR3: CASSRPSRGVAYEQYF
DNA: TGTGCCAGCAGCCGGCCTTCTAGGGGAGTGGCCTACGAGCAGTACTTC

J: TRBJ2-3
V: TRBV20-1
size: NA
D: TRBD2
CDR3: CSARGLSGGTDTQYF
DNA: TGCAGTGCTAGGGGCCTCAGCGGGGGAACAGATACGCAGTATTTT

J: TRBJ2-3
V: TRBV20-1
size: NA
D: NA
CDR3: CSARSQYTDTQYF
DNA: TGCAGTGCTAGATCACAGTACACAGATACGCAGTATTTT

J: TRBJ1-2
V: TRBV28
size: few
D: NA
CDR3: CASSLRQRTNYGYTF
DNA: TGTGCCAGCAGTTTAAGACAGAGAACTAACTATGGCTACACCTTC

J: TRBJ2-1
V: TRBV7-2
size: NA
D: NA
CDR3: CASSLMGDREQFF
DNA: TGTGCCAGCAGCTTAATGGGGGATCGGGAGCAGTTCTTC

J: TRBJ2-1
V: TRBV5-1
size: NA
D: TRBD2
CDR3: CASSPGTSGRALNEQFF
DNA: TGCGCCAGCAGCCCCGGGACTAGCGGGAGGGCGCTCAATGAGCAGTTCTTC

J: TRBJ1-4
V: TRBV25-1
size: many
D: NA
CDR3: CASSEWIGQTNEKLFF
DNA: TGTGCCAGCAGTGAATGGATCGGACAGACTAATGAAAAACTGTTTTTT

J: TRBJ2-3
V: TRBV6-1
size: many
D: NA
CDR3: CASTGGLSTDTQYF
DNA: TGTGCCAGCACAGGAGGACTAAGCACAGATACGCAGTATTTT

J: TRBJ2-1
V: TRBV4-1
size: few
D: NA
CDR3: CASSDPRKYNEQFF
DNA: TGCGCCAGCAGCGACCCAAGGAAGTACAATGAGCAGTTCTTC

J: TRBJ1-1
V: TRBV6-1
size: NA
D: NA
CDR3: CASSPSAVLNTEAFF
DNA: TGTGCCAGCAGTCCCTCAGCAGTTCTGAACACTGAAGCTTTCTTT

J: TRBJ2-7
V: TRBV7-2
size: few
D: TRBD2
CDR3: CASSRRSSGRSYEQYF
DNA: TGTGCCAGCAGCCGAAGATCTAGCGGGAGATCCTACGAGCAGTACTTC

J: TRBJ1-5
V: TRBV20-1
size: many
D: TRBD1
CDR3: CSARTKGQHQPQHF
DNA: TGCAGTGCTAGAACTAAGGGACAGCATCAGCCCCAGCATTTT

J: TRBJ1-2
V: TRBV4-1
size: few
D: TRBD1
CDR3: CASSQGTGLYGYTF
DNA: TGCGCCAGCAGCCAGGGGACAGGTCTCTATGGCTACACCTTC

J: TRBJ2-3
V: TRBV6-5
size: NA
D: NA
CDR3: CASSYSWADTQYF
DNA: TGTGCCAGCAGTTACTCGTGGGCAGATACGCAGTATTTT

J: TRBJ2-3
V: TRBV4-1
size: many
D: TRBD1
CDR3: CASRQQTGFQDTQYF
DNA: TGCGCCAGCAGGCAACAGACAGGGTTCCAAGATACGCAGTATTTT

J: TRBJ2-1
V: TRBV6-6
size: NA
D: TRBD2
CDR3: CASRPGASGAFF
DNA: TGTGCCAGCAGACCGGGGGCTAGCGGGGCGTTCTTC

J: TRBJ2-3
V: TRBV3-1
size: many
D: NA
CDR3: CASSQVTSLDTQYF
DNA: TGTGCCAGCAGCCAAGTCACATCCCTTGATACGCAGTATTTT